What follows is one T cell receptor beta chain and its context. Its target is not known. These data are taken from a study of cytomegalovirus exposure and HLA in healthy donors. Study outcomes and limitations: In an earlier analysis, productive rearrangement rates for most beta V segments clustered near 90% or 30%. A later examination showed that TCR association rates differed by HLA locus, with DRB1 most and HLA-C fewest.

Germline trimming cut 3 bases from V and 6 bases from J; bases unmatched to any gene: 9. This CDR3 is 16 amino acids long. CDR1 SGHTA and CDR2 FQGNSA come from the germline V gene. PCR used 60 Vbeta primers and 13 Jbeta primers. Authors' analysis steps: It was a later analysis that counted some 80 million unique TCR beta chains, of which about 10 million were shared. Here immunoSEQ multiplex PCR was the method, and the copy in TCRdb shows in-frame clones only, minus some. D and trimming come from the DNA, and the V and J calls and clone size come from that table. The table has about 150,000 clones, roughly two thirds seen once.

The rearrangement joins TRBV7-2 to TRBJ2-3, with 10 bases fitting TRBD2. Sequencing was done on a sample of PBMCs. The clonotype comes from a male donor in good health and CMV-seronegative. CDR3 amino acids: CASSLGASGGYDTQYF. In DNA form, the CDR3 reads TGTGCCAGCAGCTTGGGGGCTAGCGGGGGTTACGATACGCAGTATTTT. Together with reference TRBV7-2 and TRBJ2-3, the CDR3 gives the full variable domain: GAGVSQSPSNKVTEKGKDVELRCDPISGHTALYWYRQSLGQGLEFLIYFQGNSAPDKSGLPSDRFSAERTGGSVSTLTIQRTQQEDSAVYLCASSLGASGGYDTQYFGPGTRLTVL.